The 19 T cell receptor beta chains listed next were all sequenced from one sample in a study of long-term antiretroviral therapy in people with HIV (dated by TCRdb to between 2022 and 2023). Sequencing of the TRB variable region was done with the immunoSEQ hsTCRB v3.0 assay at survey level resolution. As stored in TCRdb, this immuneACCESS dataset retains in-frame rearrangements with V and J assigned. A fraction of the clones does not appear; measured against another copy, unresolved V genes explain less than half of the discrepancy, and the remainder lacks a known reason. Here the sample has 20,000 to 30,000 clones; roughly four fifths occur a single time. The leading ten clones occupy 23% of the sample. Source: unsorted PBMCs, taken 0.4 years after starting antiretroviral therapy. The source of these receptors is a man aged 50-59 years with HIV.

The CDR3 here is CASSLGSIDNEQYF. CDR3 nucleotide sequence: TGCGCCAGCAGCTTGGGTAGCATTGATAACGAGCAGTACTTC. The chain has TRBV5-1 and TRBJ2-7, with D uncertain. Germline V CDR1 and CDR2: SGHRS, YFSETQ. V was cut by 0 bases and J by 5 bases, with 12 bases left in between. CDR3 length equals 14 residues.

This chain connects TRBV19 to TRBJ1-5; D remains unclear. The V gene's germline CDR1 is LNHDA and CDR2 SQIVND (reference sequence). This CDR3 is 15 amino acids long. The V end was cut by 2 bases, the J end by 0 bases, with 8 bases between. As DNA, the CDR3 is TGTGCCAGTAGTATATACGGATATAGCAATCAGCCCCAGCATTTT. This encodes CASSIYGYSNQPQHF.

CDR3 DNA: TGTGCCAGCAGCGTAGATCCCAGGGGGCTTGGGGCCACTGAAGCTTTCTTT. As protein: CASSVDPRGLGATEAFF. V and J are TRBV9 and TRBJ1-1; 8 nucleotides agree with TRBD1. Losses at the gene ends were 0 bases for V and 4 bases for J; bases not matched to a gene: 11. CDR1 and CDR2 from the germline V gene are SGDLS and YYNGEE. The CDR3 spans 17 residues.

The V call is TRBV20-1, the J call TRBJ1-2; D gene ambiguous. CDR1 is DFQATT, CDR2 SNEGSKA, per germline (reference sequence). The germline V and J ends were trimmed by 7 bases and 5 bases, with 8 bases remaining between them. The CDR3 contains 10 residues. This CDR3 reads CSGFEYGYTF. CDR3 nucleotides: TGCAGTGGTTTCGAATATGGCTACACCTTC.

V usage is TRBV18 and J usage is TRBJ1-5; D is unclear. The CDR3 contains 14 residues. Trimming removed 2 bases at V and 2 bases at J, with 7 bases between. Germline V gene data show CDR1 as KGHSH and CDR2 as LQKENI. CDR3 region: CASSPTRGNQPQHF. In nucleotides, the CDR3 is TGTGCCAGCTCACCAACTAGGGGCAATCAGCCCCAGCATTTT.

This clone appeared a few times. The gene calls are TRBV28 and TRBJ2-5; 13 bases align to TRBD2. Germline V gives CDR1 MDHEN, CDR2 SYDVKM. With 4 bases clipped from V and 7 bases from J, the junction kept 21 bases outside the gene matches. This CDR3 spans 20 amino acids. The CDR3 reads CASSSPQTRLAGGPTWTQYF. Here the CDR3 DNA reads TGTGCCAGCAGTTCACCCCAAACCCGACTAGCGGGGGGACCGACGTGGACCCAGTACTTC.

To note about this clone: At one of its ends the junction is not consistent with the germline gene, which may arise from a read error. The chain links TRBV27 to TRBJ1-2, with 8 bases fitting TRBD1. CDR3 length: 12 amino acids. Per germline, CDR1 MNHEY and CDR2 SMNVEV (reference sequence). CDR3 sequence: CASTTGASPLAF. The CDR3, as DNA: TGTGCCAGCACGACAGGGGCTAGCCCGCTAGCCTTC.

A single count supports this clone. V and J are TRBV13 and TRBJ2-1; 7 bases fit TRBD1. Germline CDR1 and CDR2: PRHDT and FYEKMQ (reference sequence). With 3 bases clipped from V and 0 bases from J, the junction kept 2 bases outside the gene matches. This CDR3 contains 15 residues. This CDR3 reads CASSFRQGSYNEQFF. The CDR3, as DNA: TGTGCCAGCAGCTTCAGACAGGGCTCCTACAATGAGCAGTTCTTC.

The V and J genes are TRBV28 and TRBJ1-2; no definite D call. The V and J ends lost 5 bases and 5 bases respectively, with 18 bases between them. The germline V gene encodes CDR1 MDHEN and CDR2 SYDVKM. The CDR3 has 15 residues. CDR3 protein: CASSTLPPGLYGYTF. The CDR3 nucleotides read TGTGCCAGCAGTACCCTCCCCCCAGGCCTATATGGCTACACCTTC.

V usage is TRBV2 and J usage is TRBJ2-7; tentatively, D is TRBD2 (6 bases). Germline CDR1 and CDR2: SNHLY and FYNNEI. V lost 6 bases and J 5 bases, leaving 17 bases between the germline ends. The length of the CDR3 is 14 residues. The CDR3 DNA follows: TGTGCCAGCAGGGACCGGACTACAAGTCACGAGCAGTACTTC. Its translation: CASRDRTTSHEQYF.

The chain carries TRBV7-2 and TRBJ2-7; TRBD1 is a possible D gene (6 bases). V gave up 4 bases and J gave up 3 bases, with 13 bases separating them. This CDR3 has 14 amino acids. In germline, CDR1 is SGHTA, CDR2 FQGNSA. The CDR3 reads CASSSRGRGYEQYF. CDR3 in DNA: TGTGCCAGCAGCTCCCGTGGCAGGGGCTACGAGCAGTACTTC.

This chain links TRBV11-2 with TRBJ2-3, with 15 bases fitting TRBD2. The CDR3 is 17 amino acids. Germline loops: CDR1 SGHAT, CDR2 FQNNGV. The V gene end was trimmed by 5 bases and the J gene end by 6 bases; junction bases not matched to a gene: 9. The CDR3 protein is CASSARDGLAGGDTQYF. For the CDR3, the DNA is TGTGCCAGCAGCGCTCGGGATGGACTAGCGGGGGGGGATACGCAGTATTTT.

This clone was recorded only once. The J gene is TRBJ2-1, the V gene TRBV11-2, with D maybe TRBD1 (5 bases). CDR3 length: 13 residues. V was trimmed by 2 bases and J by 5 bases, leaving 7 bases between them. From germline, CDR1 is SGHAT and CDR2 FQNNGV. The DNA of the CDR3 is TGTGCCAGCAGCTTACGACAGCACAATGAGCAGTTCTTC. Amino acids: CASSLRQHNEQFF.

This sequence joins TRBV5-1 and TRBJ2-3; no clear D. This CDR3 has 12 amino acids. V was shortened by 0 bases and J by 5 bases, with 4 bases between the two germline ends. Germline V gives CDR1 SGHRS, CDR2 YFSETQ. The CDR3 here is CASSLEGDTQYF. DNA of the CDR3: TGCGCCAGCAGCTTGGAGGGAGATACGCAGTATTTT.

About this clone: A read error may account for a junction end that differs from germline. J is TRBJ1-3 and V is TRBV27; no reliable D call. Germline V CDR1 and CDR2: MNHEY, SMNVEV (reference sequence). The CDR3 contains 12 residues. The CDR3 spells CASGYSGDTIYF. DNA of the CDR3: TGTGCCAGCGGATATAGTGGAGACACCATATATTTT.

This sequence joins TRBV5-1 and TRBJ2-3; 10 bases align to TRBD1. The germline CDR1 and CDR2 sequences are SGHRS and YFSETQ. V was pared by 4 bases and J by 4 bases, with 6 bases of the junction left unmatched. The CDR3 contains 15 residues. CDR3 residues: CASSPTTGGPDTQYF. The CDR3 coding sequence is TGCGCCAGCAGCCCGACGACAGGGGGCCCAGATACGCAGTATTTT. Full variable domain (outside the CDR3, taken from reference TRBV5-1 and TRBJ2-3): KAGVTQTPRYLIKTRGQQVTLSCSPISGHRSVSWYQQTPGQGLQFLFEYFSETQRNKGNFPGRFSGRQFSNSRSEMNVSTLELGDSALYLCASSPTTGGPDTQYFGPGTRLTVL.

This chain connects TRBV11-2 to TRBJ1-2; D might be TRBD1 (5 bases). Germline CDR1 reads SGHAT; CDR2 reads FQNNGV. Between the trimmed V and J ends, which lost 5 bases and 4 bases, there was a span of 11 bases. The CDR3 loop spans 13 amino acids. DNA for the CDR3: TGTGCCAGCAGCCCCGGACAAAGCTATGGCTACACCTTC. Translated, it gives CASSPGQSYGYTF.

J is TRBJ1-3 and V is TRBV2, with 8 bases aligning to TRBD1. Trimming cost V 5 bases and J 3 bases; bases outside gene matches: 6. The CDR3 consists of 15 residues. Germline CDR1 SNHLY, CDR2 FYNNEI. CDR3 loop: CASSRLTGGGNTIYF. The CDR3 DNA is TGTGCCAGCAGTCGACTAACAGGGGGTGGAAACACCATATATTTT. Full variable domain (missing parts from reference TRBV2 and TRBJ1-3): EPEVTQTPSHQVTQMGQEVILRCVPISNHLYFYWYRQILGQKVEFLVSFYNNEISEKSEIFDDQFSVERPDGSNFTLKIRSTKLEDSAMYFCASSRLTGGGNTIYFGEGSWLTVV.

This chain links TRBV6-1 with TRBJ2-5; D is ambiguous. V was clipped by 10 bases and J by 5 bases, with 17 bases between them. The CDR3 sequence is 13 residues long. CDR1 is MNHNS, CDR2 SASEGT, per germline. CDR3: CATGPWVGETQYF. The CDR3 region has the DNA TGTGCCACCGGACCGTGGGTGGGCGAGACCCAGTACTTC.